This T cell receptor (beta chain) was captured in a study of regulatory T cells in long-lasting Graves disease. Study-wide results and limits: Favored gene segments in persistent disease were TRBV28, TRBJ1-2 and TRBJ2-5. Between persistent patients, around 2,900 public clonotypes were shared, exceeding the roughly 940 shared between new patients.

J gave up 4 bases and V 7 bases, and 6 bases lay outside the gene matches. The germline V gene has CDR1 SGHTA and CDR2 FQGNSA. The CDR3 spans 13 residues. Documented time point: newly diagnosed GD, antithyroid drugs for less than 3 months. PBMCs provided the RNA from which the TCR library was made. In regard to this clonotype: Its antigen is not known.

Combining iRepertoire HTBI primers with Arm-PCR of CDR3 regions, the authors built TCR beta libraries. TCRdb passed the multiplex PCR reads through MiXCR, listing each CDR3 protein once. There are about 400,000 distinct CDR3 sequences in the sample; around a sixth occur only once, and 20% to 25% lies in the top ten. V usage is TRBV7-2 and J usage is TRBJ2-7; 8 bases are a match to TRBD1. Sequenced material: peripheral blood mononuclear cells (PBMCs), taken at new diagnosis, from a patient treated with antithyroid drugs. The receptor was derived from a female donor with Graves disease. The CDR3 DNA reads as TGTGCCAGCACAGGGCAGGGGGCGTACGAGCAGTACTTC. This translates into CASTGQGAYEQYF.